These T cell receptor beta chains were read from a single sample in a study of CD8+ T cells in alopecia areata. Clones were sequenced by immunoSEQ multiplex PCR, and TCRdb holds only the in-frame ones, with some missing. The data hold about 200,000 clones, with approximately 60% observed a single time. Sequenced sample: CD8+ T cells sorted from blood. The receptor set was obtained from a human donor in good health. The CDR3 runs from the conserved cysteine through the conserved F or W. Fields, in order: D gene, V gene, clone size, J gene, CDR3 DNA, CDR3 protein. A D gene is named only where the DNA matches it firmly. Clone size is given for some rows only: seen once, a few or many times, or a class if the clone is expanded.

TRBD1,TRBV13,.,TRBJ1-2,TGTGCCAGCAGCATCCGGGACAGGGAGGGGACCGGCTACACCTTC,CASSIRDREGTGYTF
TRBD2,TRBV6-1,few,TRBJ2-7,TGTGCCAGCAGTGAAGAGCCTAGCGGGGGGGCCGAGCAGTACTTC,CASSEEPSGGAEQYF
.,TRBV5-1,.,TRBJ2-7,TGCGCCAGCAGCCAGGGACGGCACCTGGCTAGCTCCTACGAGCAGTACTTC,CASSQGRHLASSYEQYF
.,TRBV18,many,TRBJ1-2,TGTGCCAGCTCACCACCGTGGGGGGGACGGTTCCATGGCTACACCTTC,CASSPPWGGRFHGYTF
TRBD2,TRBV27,.,TRBJ2-3,TGTGCCAGCAGTTTGTTCCTAGCGGGGGGGCTGGGAGATACGCAGTATTTT,CASSLFLAGGLGDTQYF
.,TRBV27,few,TRBJ2-6,TGTGCCAGCAGTTTGGGTAATTCTGGGGCCAACGTCCTGACTTTC,CASSLGNSGANVLTF
TRBD2,TRBV5-4,.,TRBJ2-1,TGTGCCAGCAGCTTGGTTAGCGGGGGGCGGGATGAGCAGTTCTTC,CASSLVSGGRDEQFF
.,TRBV30,.,TRBJ2-7,TGTGCCTGGGGGACCTCCTACGAGCAGTACTTC,CAWGTSYEQYF
.,TRBV7-6,.,TRBJ2-7,TGTGCCAGCAGCTTAGGTTCAGAGAGTTACGAGCAGTACTTC,CASSLGSESYEQYF
.,TRBV7-9,.,TRBJ1-5,TGTGCCAGCAGTTATACGGACAATCAGCCCCAGCATTTT,CASSYTDNQPQHF
.,TRBV4-1,.,TRBJ1-5,TGCGCCAGCAGTCAAAATGTGGGGAACCAGCCCCAGCATTTT,CASSQNVGNQPQHF
.,TRBV30,.,TRBJ1-1,TGTGCCTGGAGAAGGGGTGACACTGAAGCTTTCTTT,CAWRRGDTEAFF
.,TRBV7-8,few,TRBJ2-2,TGTGCCAGCCAAAGAGGAAAAACCGGGGAGCTGTTTTTT,CASQRGKTGELFF
TRBD1,TRBV6-1,.,TRBJ2-5,TGTGCCAGCAGTGCCCCGACAGGGGGACAAGAGACCCAGTACTTC,CASSAPTGGQETQYF